This record concerns one TCR beta chain sequence. The antigen remains unidentified. This specimen comes from a study of T cell responses to AZD1222 COVID-19 vaccine. Measured with immunoSEQ multiplex PCR; TCRdb has only the in-frame clones, and not every one. The sample consists of 95,000 to 110,000 clones, about 93% of them appearing once. Notes on the study in general: CD4 TCRs associated with vaccination spanned spike, dominating at 160-218 and 743-854. Just a handful of AZD1222 recipients tested seropositive at baseline. Only after the peak T cell response were repertoires sampled.

CDR1 MNHEY and CDR2 SMNVEV come from the germline V gene (reference sequence). Germline trimming cut 3 bases from V and 6 bases from J; bases unmatched to any gene: 12. The CDR3 spans 16 residues. This TCR was recovered from an adult in good health. V is TRBV27 and J is TRBJ2-7; 9 bases fit TRBD2. Sequenced material: peripheral blood, taken on day 0 of AZD1222 vaccination. This chain's CDR3 is CASSLGLAGAGREQYF. In DNA form, the CDR3 reads TGTGCCAGCAGTTTGGGGTTAGCGGGAGCGGGGCGCGAGCAGTACTTC.